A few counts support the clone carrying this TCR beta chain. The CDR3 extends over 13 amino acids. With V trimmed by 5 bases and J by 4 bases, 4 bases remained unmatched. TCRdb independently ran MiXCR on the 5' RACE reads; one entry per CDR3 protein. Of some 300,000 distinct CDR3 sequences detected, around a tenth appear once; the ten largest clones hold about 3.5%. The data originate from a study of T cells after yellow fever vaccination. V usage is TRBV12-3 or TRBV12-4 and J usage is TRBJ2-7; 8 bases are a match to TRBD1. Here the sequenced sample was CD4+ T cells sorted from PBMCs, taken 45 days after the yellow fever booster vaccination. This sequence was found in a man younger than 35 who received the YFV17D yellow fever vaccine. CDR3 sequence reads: CASSERDRYEQYF. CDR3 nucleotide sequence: TGTGCCAGCAGTGAAAGGGACAGGTACGAGCAGTACTTC.